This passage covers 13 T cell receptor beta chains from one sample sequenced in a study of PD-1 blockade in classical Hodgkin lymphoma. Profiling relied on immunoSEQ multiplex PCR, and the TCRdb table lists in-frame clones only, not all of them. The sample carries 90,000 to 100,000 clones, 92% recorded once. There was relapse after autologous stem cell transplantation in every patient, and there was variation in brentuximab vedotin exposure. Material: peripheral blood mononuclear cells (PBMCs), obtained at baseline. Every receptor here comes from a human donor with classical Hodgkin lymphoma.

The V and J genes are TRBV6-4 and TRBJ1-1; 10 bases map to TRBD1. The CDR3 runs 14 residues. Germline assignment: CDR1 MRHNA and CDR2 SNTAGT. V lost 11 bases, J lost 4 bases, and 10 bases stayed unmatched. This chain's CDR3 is CAARQGAGSTEAFF. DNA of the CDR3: TGTGCCGCACGACAGGGGGCCGGAAGCACTGAAGCTTTCTTT.

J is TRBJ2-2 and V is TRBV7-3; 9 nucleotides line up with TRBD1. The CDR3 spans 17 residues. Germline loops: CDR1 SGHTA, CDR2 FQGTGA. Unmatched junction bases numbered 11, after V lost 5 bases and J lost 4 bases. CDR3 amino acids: CASSPHAGTGITGELFF. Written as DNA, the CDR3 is TGTGCCAGCAGCCCCCACGCCGGGACAGGGATCACCGGGGAGCTGTTTTTT.

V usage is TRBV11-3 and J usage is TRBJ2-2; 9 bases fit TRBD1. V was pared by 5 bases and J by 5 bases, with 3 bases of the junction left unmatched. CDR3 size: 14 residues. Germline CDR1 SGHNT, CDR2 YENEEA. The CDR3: CASSPGTGTGELFF. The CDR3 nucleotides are TGTGCCAGCAGCCCGGGGACAGGGACCGGGGAGCTGTTTTTT.

CDR3 DNA: TGTGCCAGCAGCCAAGCCAGGGGGGTGAGGACCGGGGAGCTGTTTTTT. This sequence encodes CASSQARGVRTGELFF. This rearrangement joins TRBV4-2 to TRBJ2-2; tentative D call: TRBD1 (7 bases). This CDR3 region has 16 residues. Germline V gene data show CDR1 as LGHNA and CDR2 as YNFKEQ. V shed 1 base and J shed 5 bases, with 14 bases lying between them.

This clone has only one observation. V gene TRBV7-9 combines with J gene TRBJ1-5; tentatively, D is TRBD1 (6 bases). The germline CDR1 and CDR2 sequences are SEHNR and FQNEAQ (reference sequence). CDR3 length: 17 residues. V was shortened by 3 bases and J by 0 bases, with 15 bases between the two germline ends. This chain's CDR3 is CASSLDSTGYSNQPQHF. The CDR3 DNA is TGTGCCAGCAGCTTGGATTCCACAGGGTATAGCAATCAGCCCCAGCATTTT. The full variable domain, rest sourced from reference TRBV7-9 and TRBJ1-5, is DTGVSQNPRHKITKRGQNVTFRCDPISEHNRLYWYRQTLGQGPEFLTYFQNEAQLEKSRLLSDRFSAERPKGSFSTLEIQRTEQGDSAMYLCASSLDSTGYSNQPQHFGDGTRLSIL.

The CDR3 sequence: CASSIRDTNTGELFF. CDR3 DNA sequence: TGTGCCAGCAGCATCCGGGACACCAACACCGGGGAGCTGTTTTTT. The rearrangement joins TRBV7-6 to TRBJ2-2, with D possibly matching TRBD1 (6 bases). This CDR3 is 15 amino acids long. The V end was cut by 5 bases, the J end by 2 bases, with 12 bases between. Germline V gene data show CDR1 as SGHVS and CDR2 as FNYEAQ.

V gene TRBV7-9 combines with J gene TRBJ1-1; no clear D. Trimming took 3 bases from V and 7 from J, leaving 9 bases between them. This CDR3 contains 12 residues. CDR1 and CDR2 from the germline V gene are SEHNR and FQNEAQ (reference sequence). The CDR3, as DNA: TGTGCCAGCAGCTTGGTGACGAGTGAAGCTTTCTTT. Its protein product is CASSLVTSEAFF.

CDR3 protein: CASSLDGIPYEQYF. The CDR3 coding sequence is TGCGCCAGCAGCTTGGACGGGATTCCCTACGAGCAGTACTTC. The rearrangement links TRBV5-1 to TRBJ2-7, with D maybe TRBD2 (5 bases). V was shortened by 0 bases and J by 2 bases, with 9 bases between the two germline ends. Germline values: CDR1 SGHRS, CDR2 YFSETQ. This CDR3 has 14 amino acids.

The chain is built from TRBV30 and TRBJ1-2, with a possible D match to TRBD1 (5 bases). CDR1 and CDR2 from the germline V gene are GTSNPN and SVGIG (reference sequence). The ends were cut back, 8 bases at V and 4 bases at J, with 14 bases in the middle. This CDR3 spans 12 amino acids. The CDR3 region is CAGTPDFYGYTF. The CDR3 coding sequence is TGTGCCGGGACCCCGGATTTCTATGGCTACACCTTC. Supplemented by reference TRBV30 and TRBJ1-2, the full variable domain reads SQTIHQWPATLVQPVGSPLSLECTVEGTSNPNLYWYRQAAGRGLQLLFYSVGIGQISSEVPQNLSASRPQDRQFILSSKKLLLSDSGFYLCAGTPDFYGYTFGSGTRLTVV.

CDR3 loop: CASRGGPDTQYF. The CDR3 DNA is TGTGCCAGCAGGGGGGGCCCAGATACGCAGTATTTT. The chain combines TRBV28 with TRBJ2-3, with D tentatively TRBD1 or TRBD2 (6 bases each). Germline CDR1 reads MDHEN; CDR2 reads SYDVKM. Trimming removed 6 bases at V and 4 bases at J, with 8 bases between. This CDR3 comprises 12 residues. The full variable domain, in which reference TRBV28 and TRBJ2-3 provide the parts outside the CDR3, is DVKVTQSSRYLVKRTGEKVFLECVQDMDHENMFWYRQDPGLGLRLIYFSYDVKMKEKGDIPEGYSVSREKKERFSLILESASTNQTSMYLCASRGGPDTQYFGPGTRLTVL.

The DNA of the CDR3 is TGTGCCAGCGGGACCCAGGGCCTTGGGACCGGGGAGCTGTTTTTT. It is translated as CASGTQGLGTGELFF. The J gene is TRBJ2-2, the V gene TRBV6-1; D might be TRBD1 or TRBD2, each matching 5 bases. The CDR3 contains 15 residues. The V gene lost 8 bases and the J gene lost 5 bases, with 18 bases spanning the gap. Germline V gene sequence: CDR1 MNHNS, CDR2 SASEGT.

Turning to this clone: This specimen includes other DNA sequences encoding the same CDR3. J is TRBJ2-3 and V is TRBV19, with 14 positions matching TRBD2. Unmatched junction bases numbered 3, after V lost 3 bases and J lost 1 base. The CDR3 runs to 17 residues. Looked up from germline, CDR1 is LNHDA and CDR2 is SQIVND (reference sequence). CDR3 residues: CASSMGLAGVGTDTQYF. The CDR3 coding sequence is TGTGCCAGTAGTATGGGACTAGCGGGAGTAGGCACAGATACGCAGTATTTT.

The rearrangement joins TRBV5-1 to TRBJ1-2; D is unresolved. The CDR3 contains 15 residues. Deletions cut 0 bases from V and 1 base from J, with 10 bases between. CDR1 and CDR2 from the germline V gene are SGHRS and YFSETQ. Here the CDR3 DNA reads TGCGCCAGCAGCTTGGCCGTTGGCAGTAACTATGGCTACACCTTC. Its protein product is CASSLAVGSNYGYTF.